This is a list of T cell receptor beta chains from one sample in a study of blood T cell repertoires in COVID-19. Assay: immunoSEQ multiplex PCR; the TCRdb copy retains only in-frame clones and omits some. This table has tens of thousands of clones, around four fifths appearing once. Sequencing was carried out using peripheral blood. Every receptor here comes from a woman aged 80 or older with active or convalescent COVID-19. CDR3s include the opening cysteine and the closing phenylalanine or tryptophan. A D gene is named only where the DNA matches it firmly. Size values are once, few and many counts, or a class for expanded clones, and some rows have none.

CASSASGTATYEQYF,TGTGCCAGCAGCGCGTCCGGGACAGCAACCTACGAGCAGTACTTC,TRBV9,.,TRBD1,TRBJ2-7
CASSSTTAGAWSNEQFF,TGTGCCAGCAGCTCCACAACCGCGGGGGCCTGGAGCAATGAGCAGTTCTTC,TRBV7-9,few,.,TRBJ2-1
CASSTQGNYGYTF,TGTGCCAGCAGTACTCAGGGGAACTATGGCTACACCTTC,TRBV2,few,.,TRBJ1-2
CASSPHGGGLAGSQFF,TGTGCCAGCAGCCCTCACGGGGGGGGTCTAGCGGGGTCCCAGTTCTTC,TRBV9,.,TRBD2,TRBJ2-1
CARGGANTGELFF,TGTGCCCGTGGGGGGGCGAACACCGGGGAGCTGTTTTTT,TRBV28,.,TRBD2,TRBJ2-2
CASSRLAGGAHEQFF,TGCGCCAGCAGTCGTCTAGCGGGAGGGGCCCATGAGCAGTTCTTC,TRBV5-1,.,TRBD2,TRBJ2-1
CASSQGLATDTQYF,TGTGCCAGCAGCCAGGGACTAGCCACAGATACGCAGTATTTT,TRBV3-1/TRBV3-2,.,TRBD2,TRBJ2-3
CASSDHRGGELFF,TGTGCCAGCAGTGACCACAGGGGAGGGGAGCTGTTTTTT,TRBV6-4,.,TRBD1,TRBJ2-2
CASSSGQFSTDTQYF,TGTGCCAGCAGCTCGGGACAGTTTAGCACAGATACGCAGTATTTT,TRBV9,.,TRBD1,TRBJ2-3
CASLSDYGRRETQYF,TGTGCCAGCCTATCAGATTACGGGAGGCGAGAGACCCAGTACTTC,TRBV6-5,.,TRBD2,TRBJ2-5
CASSVDQNQPQHF,TGTGCCAGCAGCGTAGACCAGAATCAGCCCCAGCATTTT,TRBV9,.,.,TRBJ1-5
CASSQGLQTNYGYTF,TGTGCCAGCAGCCAAGGGTTGCAGACTAACTATGGCTACACCTTC,TRBV3-1/TRBV3-2,.,.,TRBJ1-2
CASSRQRTSGYQETQYF,TGTGCCAGCAGCCGTCAACGGACTAGCGGGTACCAAGAGACCCAGTACTTC,TRBV5-4,few,TRBD2,TRBJ2-5
CASRWQNTEAFF,TGTGCCAGCAGATGGCAGAACACTGAAGCTTTCTTT,TRBV28,.,.,TRBJ1-1
CSATVGTGDFF,TGCAGTGCTACCGTTGGGACAGGGGATTTTTTT,TRBV20-1,.,TRBD1,TRBJ1-4
CASSDGTGAMNSPLHF,TGTGCCAGCAGTGACGGGACAGGGGCGATGAATTCACCCCTCCACTTT,TRBV6-2/TRBV6-3,.,TRBD1,TRBJ1-6
CASTGDGRAGGYTF,TGTGCCAGCACTGGGGACGGCAGGGCGGGAGGCTACACCTTC,TRBV6-5,once,.,TRBJ1-2
CASSTTGGRNQPQHF,TGTGCCAGTAGTACAACCGGTGGGAGGAATCAGCCCCAGCATTTT,TRBV19,.,.,TRBJ1-5
CASSQDRTGRSEAFF,TGTGCCAGCAGCCAAGATCGGACAGGGAGGTCTGAAGCTTTCTTT,TRBV16,.,TRBD1,TRBJ1-1
CASSYQTGLAGGYNEQFF,TGTGCCAGCAGTTACCAAACTGGACTAGCGGGGGGCTACAATGAGCAGTTCTTC,TRBV6-2/TRBV6-3,few,TRBD2,TRBJ2-1
CASSSERDSRFLSNQPQHF,TGTGCCAGCAGTTCTGAACGGGACAGCAGGTTCCTTAGCAATCAGCCCCAGCATTTT,TRBV6-2/TRBV6-3,.,TRBD1,TRBJ1-5
CASSLSFSGRGDEQFF,TGCGCCAGCAGCTTATCATTCAGCGGGAGGGGCGATGAGCAGTTCTTC,TRBV5-1,.,TRBD2,TRBJ2-1
CASSPGQLSSYEQYF,TGTGCCAGCAGTCCGGGACAGTTGAGCTCCTACGAGCAGTACTTC,TRBV28,.,TRBD1,TRBJ2-7
CASSEWGRGAGNSPLHF,TGTGCCAGCAGTGAATGGGGCAGGGGCGCTGGTAATTCACCCCTCCACTTT,TRBV25-1,.,.,TRBJ1-6
CAIRAGTSGSSGSYNEQFF,TGTGCCATCAGGGCCGGGACTAGCGGGAGTTCAGGCTCCTACAATGAGCAGTTCTTC,TRBV10-3,once,TRBD2,TRBJ2-1
CASSLGGNSNQPQHF,TGTGCCAGCAGCTTAGGGGGGAATAGCAATCAGCCCCAGCATTTT,TRBV28,.,.,TRBJ1-5